The 15 T cell receptor beta chains below all came from one sample that was sequenced in a study of blood T cell repertoires in COVID-19 (dated by TCRdb to the early 2020s). Library generation was performed with the immunoSEQ multiplex PCR assay. TCRdb carries this immuneACCESS record with in-frame sequences only. Its versions omit some clonotypes, under half of them owing to an unresolved V gene in the studies checked, with the rest unexplained. In all, the sample holds tens of thousands of clones, and about nine tenths of those were seen once. Of the sample, roughly 8% falls within the top ten clones. The source material was peripheral blood. Every receptor here comes from a man in his fifties or sixties with active COVID-19.

The chain couples TRBV6-2 or TRBV6-3 to TRBJ1-1; possibly TRBD1 for D (5 bases). CDR1 is MNHEY, CDR2 SVGEGT, per germline. V was cut by 0 bases and J by 4 bases, with 15 bases left in between. CDR3 length: 16 amino acids. The CDR3 sequence: CASSYSKVKGPTEAFF. The CDR3 nucleotides read TGTGCCAGCAGTTACTCGAAGGTTAAGGGGCCCACTGAAGCTTTCTTT.

The chain links TRBV6-4 to TRBJ2-6; 7 bases align to TRBD2. The CDR3 length is 18 residues. V lost 0 bases, J lost 4 bases, and 9 bases stayed unmatched. Germline CDR1 is MRHNA and CDR2 is SNTAGT. The CDR3 nucleotides are TGTGCCAGCAGTGACTCCTGGGGAGGGGTACCCGGGGCCAACGTCCTGACTTTC. Its protein is CASSDSWGGVPGANVLTF.

This clone has more than one count but fewer than ten. This chain connects TRBV18 to TRBJ1-1; D is ambiguous. CDR3 length equals 14 residues. CDR1 KGHSH and CDR2 LQKENI come from the germline V gene. The V end was cut by 1 base, the J end by 0 bases, with 6 bases between. In DNA form, the CDR3 reads TGTGCCAGCTCACCACTCGAGGTGAACACTGAAGCTTTCTTT. This encodes CASSPLEVNTEAFF.

V usage is TRBV7-8 and J usage is TRBJ2-1; 7 nucleotides line up with TRBD2. Trimming at V came to 4 bases and at J to 3 bases, leaving 6 bases not matched to a gene. The germline gives CDR1 SGHVS, CDR2 FQNEAQ. The CDR3 loop spans 15 amino acids. The CDR3 loop reads CASSYEGGGYNEQFF. The CDR3 bases are TGTGCCAGCAGCTACGAAGGCGGGGGCTACAATGAGCAGTTCTTC.

The chain links TRBV14 to TRBJ2-1, with 11 bases fitting TRBD2. From germline, CDR1 is SGHDN and CDR2 FVKESK. The V segment lost 2 bases and the J segment 7 bases; nucleotides outside the gene matches: 16. The CDR3 loop spans 19 amino acids. The CDR3 reads CASSQLGSLAGGQANEQFF. The CDR3 nucleotides read TGTGCCAGCAGCCAATTGGGGTCCCTAGCGGGGGGCCAGGCAAATGAGCAGTTCTTC.

V usage is TRBV15 and J usage is TRBJ1-3; no firm D call. V lost 0 bases and J 3 bases, leaving 9 bases between the germline ends. Germline values: CDR1 LNHNV, CDR2 YYDKDF (reference sequence). The CDR3 spans 15 residues. The CDR3 loop is CATSRDIPSGNTIYF. The CDR3 DNA follows: TGTGCCACCAGCAGAGATATACCGAGTGGAAACACCATATATTTT.

The rearrangement joins TRBV27 to TRBJ2-5; maybe TRBD2 (5 bases). The CDR3 is 13 amino acids. Germline assignment: CDR1 MNHEY and CDR2 SMNVEV (reference sequence). Trimming removed 3 bases at V and 5 bases at J, with 10 bases between. The CDR3 DNA sequence: TGTGCCAGCAGTTTTCGGGGTATGGAGACCCAGTACTTC. It specifies CASSFRGMETQYF.

The CDR3 reads CASSQAGGAHNEQFF. As DNA, the CDR3 is TGTGCCAGCAGCCAGGCGGGGGGGGCCCACAATGAGCAGTTCTTC. V usage is TRBV3-1 (or the pseudogene TRBV3-2) and J usage is TRBJ2-1; 9 bases align to TRBD2. There are 15 residues in the CDR3. V trimming: 3 bases; J trimming: 5 bases; junction bases outside the gene matches: 5. Germline assignment: CDR1 LGHDT and CDR2 YNNKEL (reference sequence).

This clone was counted a single time. This rearrangement joins TRBV11-2 to TRBJ2-1; no firm D call. With 5 bases removed from V and 1 base from J, the gap between germline ends came to 9 bases. Germline lookup yields CDR1 SGHAT and CDR2 FQNNGV. The length of the CDR3 is 14 residues. The CDR3 loop is CASSGPRSYNEQFF. The CDR3 nucleotides read TGTGCCAGCAGCGGCCCTAGGTCCTACAATGAGCAGTTCTTC.

The gene calls are TRBV4-3 and TRBJ2-1; 7 positions match TRBD1. The CDR3 extends over 16 amino acids. J gave up 2 bases and V 5 bases, and 9 bases lay outside the gene matches. Per germline, CDR1 LGHNA and CDR2 YSLEER. In DNA, the CDR3 is TGCGCCAGCAGCACTCGGACAGGTCAAACCTACAATGAGCAGTTCTTC. Translation: CASSTRTGQTYNEQFF.

This chain connects TRBV18 to TRBJ1-3; D unresolved. Germline lookup yields CDR1 KGHSH and CDR2 LQKENI. V was shortened by 3 bases and J by 0 bases, with 12 bases between the two germline ends. The CDR3 totals 16 residues. The CDR3 DNA is TGTGCCAGCTCACCTTCACTCCGGGACTCTGGAAACACCATATATTTT. It codes for CASSPSLRDSGNTIYF.

The V and J genes are TRBV18 and TRBJ2-3; D perhaps matches TRBD2 (5 bases). V lost 3 bases to trimming and J lost 8 bases, with 21 bases between them. This CDR3 has 16 amino acids. Germline V CDR1 and CDR2: KGHSH, LQKENI. CDR3 bases: TGTGCCAGCTCACCCACCATCGGGGAAGCGGCTGGTACGCAGTATTTT. It is translated as CASSPTIGEAAGTQYF.

This clone showed up just once. J is TRBJ2-2 and V is TRBV9; no clear D. The CDR3 is 14 amino acids. Per germline, CDR1 SGDLS and CDR2 YYNGEE. Trimming cost V 0 bases and J 1 base, with 4 bases left between them. CDR3: CASSVARNTGELFF. The CDR3 nucleotides read TGTGCCAGCAGCGTAGCCAGGAACACCGGGGAGCTGTTTTTT.

This clone showed up just once. This chain uses TRBV7-2 with TRBJ2-2; 9 bases match TRBD1. The V gene end was trimmed by 8 bases and the J gene end by 3 bases; junction bases not matched to a gene: 7. CDR3 length equals 15 residues. Germline values: CDR1 SGHTA, CDR2 FQGNSA. The CDR3 sequence: CASGTGDRDTGELFF. CDR3 nucleotides: TGTGCCAGCGGAACGGGGGACAGGGACACCGGGGAGCTGTTTTTT.

The chain uses TRBV7-7 and TRBJ2-1; a weak D match, TRBD1 (5 bases). The CDR3 is 18 amino acids. Deletions cut 1 base from V and 4 bases from J, with 20 bases between. Germline V lookup: CDR1 SSHAT, CDR2 FNYEAQ (reference sequence). The CDR3 sequence is CASSLEAATRESYNEQFF. Written as DNA, the CDR3 is TGTGCCAGCAGCTTAGAGGCGGCCACCAGGGAATCTTACAATGAGCAGTTCTTC.